This passage covers 10 T cell receptor beta chains from one sample sequenced in a study of radiation and T cells in renal cell carcinoma. Profiling relied on immunoSEQ multiplex PCR, and the TCRdb table lists in-frame clones only, not all of them. The sample lists some 150,000 clones, approximately 82% occurring once. Noted time point: baseline pretreatment blood. Treatment: 15 Gy SBRT to primary tumor, nephrectomy 4 weeks later. The sequences come from blood, collected from a patient whose treatment included radiotherapy and nephrectomy. The receptors come from a woman aged 50 to 65 with renal cell carcinoma.

The chain recombines TRBV18 with TRBJ2-7, with TRBD1 identical over 11 bases. This CDR3 spans 14 amino acids. With V trimmed by 6 bases and J by 9 bases, 10 bases remained unmatched. Germline V gene lookup returns CDR1 KGHSH and CDR2 LQKENI. In DNA form, the CDR3 reads TGTGCCAGCTCTCGAGGACAGGGGGCTGCGGGGCAGTACTTC. Protein sequence: CASSRGQGAAGQYF.

The chain couples TRBV7-6 to TRBJ2-5; D unresolved. Deletions cut 6 bases from V and 4 bases from J, with 12 bases between. The V gene's germline CDR1 is SGHVS and CDR2 FNYEAQ. This CDR3 has 13 amino acids. CDR3 DNA sequence: TGTGCCAGCAGGGCCGGAAGTACAGAGACCCAGTACTTC. Its protein is CASRAGSTETQYF. Full variable domain (rest looked up from reference TRBV7-6 and TRBJ2-5): GAGVSQSPRYKVTKRGQDVALRCDPISGHVSLYWYRQALGQGPEFLTYFNYEAQQDKSGLPNDRFSAERPEGSISTLTIQRTEQRDSAMYRCASRAGSTETQYFGPGTRLLVL.

The chain combines TRBV7-9 with TRBJ2-7, with 8 bases fitting TRBD1. CDR3 size: 16 residues. Germline V gene sequence: CDR1 SEHNR, CDR2 FQNEAQ (reference sequence). The V and J ends lost 6 bases and 2 bases, in that order; junction bases with no gene match: 12. The CDR3 coding sequence is TGTGCCAGCAGTGGTGAGCTAGACAGGGGAACCTACGAGCAGTACTTC. This codes for CASSGELDRGTYEQYF.

This clone is termed medium-sized. The chain employs TRBV7-3 and TRBJ1-1; D gene uncertain. Germline V gene data show CDR1 as SGHTA and CDR2 as FQGTGA. CDR3 length: 13 residues. Trimming pared 1 base from V and 6 bases from J, leaving 9 bases between. The CDR3 sequence is CASSLISQSEAFF. CDR3 bases: TGTGCCAGCAGCTTAATATCCCAGTCTGAAGCTTTCTTT.

This clone was detected a few times. The chain uses TRBV25-1 and TRBJ1-2; D may be TRBD1 (5 bases). The CDR3 covers 13 residues. Trimming shortened V by 7 bases and J by 8 bases, and 17 bases separated the two germline ends. Germline V lookup: CDR1 MGHDK, CDR2 SYGVNS. This CDR3 is CASTQGAIGGYTF. The CDR3 DNA reads TGTGCCAGCACCCAGGGCGCTATTGGCGGCTACACCTTC.

This chain connects TRBV30 to TRBJ1-1; TRBD1 matches at 11 bases. This CDR3 has 14 amino acids. Germline V gene sequence: CDR1 GTSNPN, CDR2 SVGIG (reference sequence). V dropped 3 bases and J dropped 6; count of bases not matched to a gene: 6. CDR3 sequence (DNA): TGTGCCTGGAGCTCGGGACAGGGGGGTTCTGAAGCTTTCTTT. Protein product: CAWSSGQGGSEAFF.

The chain uses TRBV6-6 and TRBJ1-3; D not resolved. V was shortened by 2 bases and J by 0 bases, with 8 bases between the two germline ends. The CDR3 runs 15 residues. Germline lookup yields CDR1 MNHNY and CDR2 SVGAGI (reference sequence). CDR3 loop: CASSYVANSGNTIYF. The CDR3 coding sequence is TGTGCCAGCAGTTACGTGGCCAACTCTGGAAACACCATATATTTT.

The chain carries TRBV9 and TRBJ2-2; no clear D gene. Looked up from germline, CDR1 is SGDLS and CDR2 is YYNGEE. The CDR3 runs 14 residues. The V and J ends lost 3 bases and 0 bases respectively, with 6 bases between them. The CDR3 region is CASSDGPNTGELFF. CDR3 coding DNA: TGTGCCAGCAGCGATGGACCGAACACCGGGGAGCTGTTTTTT.

The chain carries TRBV5-4 and TRBJ2-6; no definite D call. The length of the CDR3 is 16 residues. The V end lost 5 bases, the J end lost 0 bases, and 12 bases lay between the germline ends. Germline CDR1 is SGHNT and CDR2 is YYREEE (reference sequence). CDR3 nucleotide sequence: TGTGCCAGCAGGAAGATCTTCCTCTCTGGGGCCAACGTCCTGACTTTC. Translation gives CASRKIFLSGANVLTF.

In nucleotides, the CDR3 is TGTGCCAGCTCACGCCCGGGCTACGAGCAGTACTTC. This sequence encodes CASSRPGYEQYF. This chain joins TRBV18 and TRBJ2-7; D uncertain. Between the trimmed V and J ends, which lost 4 bases and 3 bases, there was a span of 7 bases. The CDR3 runs 12 residues. The germline CDR1 and CDR2 sequences are KGHSH and LQKENI.